The present entry profiles one T cell receptor beta chain with its context. The data derive from a study of shared clonotypes between healthy human individuals. Execution of the assay was at deep level. Repertoires were generated with immunoSEQ multiplex PCR, while TCRdb's copy carries only in-frame clones and drops some. The repertoire has about 2.1 million clones, around 95% of them found once; the top ten carry approximately 1.7%. CD8 cells regarded as naive lacked CD45RO, were positively chosen for CCR7, and omitted terminally differentiated effector memory CD45RA+ cells. The V gene end was trimmed by 1 base and the J gene end by 1 base; junction bases not matched to a gene: 15. This CDR3 has 20 amino acids. The germline V gene encodes CDR1 LGHNA and CDR2 YSLEER.

The specimen sequenced was naive CD8+ T cells from PBMCs. This sequence originates from a man aged 18 to 35 in good health. Some clones in this sample may be carry-over from other donors' samples. This chain links TRBV4-3 with TRBJ2-3; 9 bases are a match to TRBD2. The CDR3 nucleotides are TGCGCCAGCAGCCAAGTGGGCGGGAGGGCCGCTCTTAAGGGCACAGATACGCAGTATTTT. It yields the protein CASSQVGGRAALKGTDTQYF.